In this sample, the clone carrying this T cell receptor beta chain turned up many times. This entry is derived from a study of T cells in Graves' hyperthyroidism and ophthalmopathy. Trimming stripped 1 base from V and 3 bases from J, with 13 bases between. Germline V lookup: CDR1 SGHVS, CDR2 FQNEAQ. This CDR3 spans 15 amino acids. RNA transcripts provided the source from which TCR beta CDR3 regions were amplified. HTBI primers were employed in a first-round RT-PCR of the TCR CDR3. MiXCR, run by TCRdb on the multiplex PCR reads, gives a single entry per CDR3 protein. Counted here are about 480,000 distinct CDR3 sequences, around 15% occurring once; the ten biggest clones make up around a sixth.

The TCR originated in a young woman with Graves' hyperthyroidism. The gene calls are TRBV7-8 and TRBJ2-7, with D tentatively TRBD1 (7 bases). Sequencing was carried out using blood. Written as DNA, the CDR3 is TGTGCCAGCAGCTTAGGGCGGGACAGTTACTACGAGCAGTACTTC. It specifies CASSLGRDSYYEQYF.